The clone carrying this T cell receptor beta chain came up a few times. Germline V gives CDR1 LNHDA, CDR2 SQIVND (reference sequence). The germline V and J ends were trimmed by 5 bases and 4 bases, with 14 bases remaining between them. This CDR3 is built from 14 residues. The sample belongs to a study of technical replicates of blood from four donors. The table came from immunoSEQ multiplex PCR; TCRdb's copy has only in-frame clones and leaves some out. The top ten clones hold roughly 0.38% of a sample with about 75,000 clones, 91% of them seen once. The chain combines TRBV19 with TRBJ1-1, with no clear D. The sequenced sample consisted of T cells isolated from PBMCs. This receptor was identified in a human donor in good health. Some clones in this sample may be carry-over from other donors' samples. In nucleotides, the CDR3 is TGTGCCAGTAGTCCTCAGTTTGTCCGCACTGAAGCTTTCTTT. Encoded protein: CASSPQFVRTEAFF.